Below, 28 T cell receptor beta chains from the same sample are listed, as sequenced in a study of blood T cells in healthy people across ages. With a J-beta primer mix and a sample-barcoded 5' primer, a second PCR ran about 7 to 12 cycles. TCRdb used MiXCR to reprocess the 5' RACE reads, holding one entry per CDR3 protein. The top ten hold approximately 3.7% of the sample, which has 600,000 to 1,000,000 distinct CDR3 sequences, approximately 25% seen once. The same specimen was also included in a second study, on T cells of mothers and their children.

The source material was blood. These receptors originate from a boy between 10 and 17 years old in good health.

In its sample, this clonotype was seen a few times. The V and J genes are TRBV20-1 and TRBJ1-1; D is unresolved. The V gene's germline CDR1 is DFQATT and CDR2 SNEGSKA (reference sequence). CDR3 length: 12 amino acids. CDR3 DNA sequence: TGCAGGGGGTTCGCGGGGAACACTGAAGCTTTCTTT. It encodes CRGFAGNTEAFF.

The chain employs TRBV28 and TRBJ2-5; D may be TRBD1 or TRBD2 (6 bases each). Judging by the DNA end, TRBJ2-7 fits better; the J call may be wrong. CDR1 is MDHEN and CDR2 is SYDVKM in the germline V gene. The CDR3 is made up of 19 amino acids. CDR3 bases: TGTGCCAGCAGTTTATTCAACCCGGGGGCAGGCGGTACCTCCTACGAGCAGTACTTC. Translating gives CASSLFNPGAGGTSYEQYF.

This chain joins TRBV29-1 and TRBJ1-4; D is undetermined. This CDR3 region has 11 residues. Germline V gene data show CDR1 as SQVTM and CDR2 as ANQGSEA. V lost 7 bases, J lost 6 bases, and 9 bases lay in between. CDR3 region: CSGRTDEKLFF. CDR3 bases: TGCAGCGGGAGGACGGATGAAAAACTGTTTTTT.

The CDR3 sequence is CASRGSRQSYEQYF. CDR3 bases: TGTGCCAGCAGGGGTAGTAGACAGAGCTACGAGCAGTACTTC. This chain joins TRBV28 and TRBJ2-7, with D perhaps TRBD1 (5 bases). This CDR3 is built from 14 residues. Germline lookup yields CDR1 MDHEN and CDR2 SYDVKM. The ends were cut back, 6 bases at V and 3 bases at J, with 15 bases in the middle.

V usage is TRBV7-9 and J usage is TRBJ2-1; 7 bases are shared with TRBD2. This CDR3 comprises 18 residues. Looked up from germline, CDR1 is SEHNR and CDR2 is FQNEAQ (reference sequence). V lost 5 bases to trimming and J lost 5 bases; unmatched junction nucleotides: 18. CDR3 in amino acids: CASSPGSQTGLTDNEQFF. The CDR3 DNA reads TGTGCCAGCAGCCCCGGTTCCCAAACGGGACTAACGGACAATGAGCAGTTCTTC.

The rearrangement links TRBV12-3 or TRBV12-4 to TRBJ2-1; D might be TRBD1 (6 bases). Trimming shortened V by 6 bases and J by 3 bases, and 12 bases separated the two germline ends. This CDR3 contains 14 residues. CDR3 loop: CASSRDTFYNEQFF. The CDR3 coding sequence is TGTGCCAGCAGCCGGGACACCTTCTACAATGAGCAGTTCTTC.

The chain recombines TRBV12-3 or TRBV12-4 with TRBJ2-1; D is unresolved. The J call may be wrong; the DNA end is better matched by TRBJ2-5. This CDR3 is built from 14 residues. This CDR3 is CASSPQLGPETQYF. The CDR3 region has the DNA TGTGCCAGCAGTCCCCAGTTAGGGCCAGAGACCCAGTACTTC.

V gene TRBV12-3 or TRBV12-4 combines with J gene TRBJ1-1, with D uncertain. The CDR3 spans 11 residues. The V end was cut by 5 bases, the J end by 7 bases, with 8 bases between. In nucleotides, the CDR3 is TGTGCCAGCAGTCTCAGCAGTGAAGCTTTCTTT. Translation: CASSLSSEAFF.

The rearrangement uses TRBV10-3 and TRBJ2-7; 7 nucleotides line up with TRBD1. The CDR3 sequence is 14 residues long. Germline V gene data show CDR1 as ENHRY and CDR2 as SYGVKD. The trim removed 9 bases at V and 2 bases at J, leaving 10 bases unmatched. The CDR3 DNA is TGTGCCATTCCGATTGGGACAGAAGCCTACGAGCAGTACTTC. Translation gives CAIPIGTEAYEQYF.

The chain recombines TRBV5-1 with TRBJ2-5; 10 bases align to TRBD1. The end of the DNA fits TRBJ2-7 better, so the J call may be wrong. Germline V gene data show CDR1 as SGHRS and CDR2 as YFSETQ. This CDR3 region has 16 residues. The DNA of the CDR3 is TGCGCCAGCAGCTTGGAAGGACAGGGGGGAATCTACGAGCAGTACTTC. Translation gives CASSLEGQGGIYEQYF.

The V and J genes are TRBV7-9 and TRBJ1-2; D remains unclear. The CDR3 has 13 amino acids. The germline V and J ends were trimmed by 4 bases and 7 bases, with 13 bases remaining between them. Germline V gene data show CDR1 as SEHNR and CDR2 as FQNEAQ (reference sequence). The CDR3 DNA reads as TGTGCCAGCAGCTCACTTGGGCCCGCTGGCTACACCTTC. Its translation is CASSSLGPAGYTF.

This clonotype occurred a few times. V gene TRBV6-5 combines with J gene TRBJ1-4; tentatively, D is TRBD1 (5 bases). This CDR3 comprises 15 residues. Germline CDR1 and CDR2: MNHEY and SVGAGI. V gave up 2 bases and J gave up 8 bases, with 15 bases separating them. CDR3 coding DNA: TGTGCCAGCAGTTACACCAGGGCCTTGGGGGAAAAACTGTTTTTT. Translated: CASSYTRALGEKLFF.

This clonotype appeared a few times. This rearrangement joins TRBV2 to TRBJ2-7, with a tentative D call TRBD1 (6 bases). Trimming removed 4 bases at V and 5 bases at J, with 12 bases between. Germline V lookup: CDR1 SNHLY, CDR2 FYNNEI. The CDR3 is 13 residues long. The DNA for the CDR3 is TGTGCCAGCAGTGTTAACAGGGTAGACGAGCAGTACTTC. This translates into CASSVNRVDEQYF.

The J gene is TRBJ2-5, the V gene TRBV15, with 8 bases aligning to TRBD2. The CDR3 loop spans 16 amino acids. The V segment lost 5 bases and the J segment 7 bases; nucleotides outside the gene matches: 15. The germline V gene has CDR1 LNHNV and CDR2 YYDKDF (reference sequence). CDR3 coding DNA: TGTGCCACCAGCGACCGGATTGGTAGCGGGATGGGGACCCAGTACTTC. It encodes CATSDRIGSGMGTQYF.

This clonotype was picked up a small number of times. This chain connects TRBV6-2 or TRBV6-3 to TRBJ2-5; TRBD2 agrees at 10 bases. V lost 2 bases and J lost 3; bases outside the gene matches: 15. The CDR3 spans 19 residues. CDR1 MNHEY and CDR2 SVGEGT come from the germline V gene. CDR3 bases: TGTGCCAGCAGTTACCCTAATCCCGGGACTAGCGTCTTTGAAGAGACCCAGTACTTC. Amino acids: CASSYPNPGTSVFEETQYF.

There are a few counts of this clonotype. The genes are TRBV11-2 and TRBJ2-5, with 10 nucleotides matching TRBD2. The CDR3 loop spans 18 amino acids. CDR1 is SGHAT and CDR2 is FQNNGV in the germline V gene. With V trimmed by 4 bases and J by 0 bases, 11 bases remained unmatched. CDR3 in amino acids: CASSSVSLAGADQETQYF. The CDR3 DNA follows: TGTGCCAGCAGCTCAGTTTCGCTAGCGGGGGCCGACCAAGAGACCCAGTACTTC.

The chain uses TRBV29-1 and TRBJ1-4; tentatively, D is TRBD1 (5 bases). V lost 0 bases and J 6 bases, leaving 14 bases between the germline ends. Germline assignment: CDR1 SQVTM and CDR2 ANQGSEA. The CDR3 runs 15 residues. In nucleotides, the CDR3 is TGCAGCGTTGAAGATCCTGCGGGGGAAGATGAAAAACTGTTTTTT. Amino acid sequence: CSVEDPAGEDEKLFF.

The chain joins TRBV4-3 to TRBJ1-4; 9 bases are a match to TRBD1. The CDR3 is made up of 17 amino acids. With V trimmed by 3 bases and J by 7 bases, 12 bases remained unmatched. Germline CDR1 LGHNA, CDR2 YSLEER. The CDR3 protein is CASSHELPGQGREKLFF. The CDR3 bases are TGCGCCAGCAGCCATGAGTTGCCGGGACAGGGACGTGAAAAACTGTTTTTT.

This chain uses TRBV19 with TRBJ1-6; D is ambiguous. Deletions cut 2 bases from V and 5 bases from J, with 13 bases between. The CDR3 consists of 16 residues. Germline CDR1 LNHDA, CDR2 SQIVND (reference sequence). As DNA, the CDR3 is TGTGCCAGTAGTATACTGTTCAGCCTCGATAATTCACCCCTCCACTTT. Amino acid sequence: CASSILFSLDNSPLHF.

This chain uses TRBV5-1 with TRBJ1-3; D is ambiguous. The V end lost 0 bases, the J end lost 0 bases, and 13 bases lay between the germline ends. From germline, CDR1 is SGHRS and CDR2 YFSETQ. The CDR3 has 17 residues. CDR3 nucleotide sequence: TGCGCCAGCAGCTTGGATCCTGGGGAGCTCTCTGGAAACACCATATATTTT. This gives the protein CASSLDPGELSGNTIYF. Full variable domain (remainder filled in from reference TRBV5-1 and TRBJ1-3): KAGVTQTPRYLIKTRGQQVTLSCSPISGHRSVSWYQQTPGQGLQFLFEYFSETQRNKGNFPGRFSGRQFSNSRSEMNVSTLELGDSALYLCASSLDPGELSGNTIYFGEGSWLTVV.

This clonotype was found a few times. Compared with germline, one end of the junction differs, possibly owing to a read error. V usage is TRBV6-5 and J usage is TRBJ2-1, with 10 bases matching TRBD2. The CDR3 is 15 amino acids. Germline CDR1 reads MNHEY; CDR2 reads SVGAGI. Here the CDR3 reads CASTWRSGGGNEQFF. The CDR3 DNA reads TGTGCCAGCACATGGCGGAGCGGGGGGGGCAATGAACAGTTCTTC.

This clonotype was counted only a few times. This chain links TRBV14 with TRBJ2-1; 8 bases align to TRBD2. The V and J ends lost 5 bases and 3 bases, in that order; junction bases with no gene match: 3. The CDR3 extends over 14 amino acids. Germline lookup yields CDR1 SGHDN and CDR2 FVKESK. This CDR3 is CASSYGGVYNEQFF. DNA for the CDR3: TGTGCCAGCAGCTACGGGGGGGTCTACAATGAGCAGTTCTTC.

The rearrangement uses TRBV12-3 or TRBV12-4 and TRBJ1-4; D is undetermined. This CDR3 spans 15 amino acids. V was clipped by 5 bases and J by 3 bases, with 13 bases between them. The CDR3 loop reads CASSPQIVANEKLFF. DNA for the CDR3: TGTGCCAGCAGTCCCCAGATAGTAGCTAATGAAAAACTGTTTTTT.

The chain employs TRBV4-1 and TRBJ1-5; TRBD1 might be the D (6 bases). CDR3 size: 14 residues. CDR1 is MGHRA and CDR2 is YSYEKL in the germline V gene. Trimming cost V 4 bases and J 7 bases, with 14 bases left between them. In nucleotides, the CDR3 is TGCGCCAGCAGCCGGTCACAGGGAGAACAGCCCCAGCATTTT. Its translation is CASSRSQGEQPQHF.

This clonotype has only a few counts. The V and J genes are TRBV5-1 and TRBJ2-7, with TRBD1 identical over 7 bases. CDR3 length equals 15 residues. The V gene end was trimmed by 0 bases and the J gene end by 4 bases; junction bases not matched to a gene: 7. Germline assignment: CDR1 SGHRS and CDR2 YFSETQ. CDR3 DNA sequence: TGCGCCAGCAGCTTGGCCACGGACAGGAGTTACGAGCAGTACTTC. Protein product: CASSLATDRSYEQYF.

This clonotype has more than one count but fewer than ten. The chain combines TRBV4-1 with TRBJ2-3; 8 bases align to TRBD1. J gave up 0 bases and V 6 bases, and 8 bases lay outside the gene matches. The CDR3 contains 16 residues. CDR1 is MGHRA and CDR2 is YSYEKL in the germline V gene. The CDR3 region has the DNA TGCGCCAGCAGTCCTGGACAGGGCAAGAGCACAGATACGCAGTATTTT. This gives the protein CASSPGQGKSTDTQYF.

In its sample, this clonotype was seen a few times. A much bigger clone sits one base away, suggesting this may be a read error. This sequence joins TRBV28 and TRBJ2-1; TRBD2 is a possible D gene (6 bases). V gave up 7 bases and J gave up 6 bases, with 16 bases separating them. In germline, CDR1 is MDHEN, CDR2 SYDVKM. The CDR3 is made up of 14 amino acids. The CDR3 DNA follows: TGTGCCAGCATCGGGCTAGCGAGGGGCAATGAGCAGTTCTTC. This encodes CASIGLARGNEQFF. The whole variable domain, remainder taken from reference TRBV28 and TRBJ2-1, is DVKVTQSSRYLVKRTGEKVFLECVQDMDHENMFWYRQDPGLGLRLIYFSYDVKMKEKGDIPEGYSVSREKKERFSLILESASTNQTSMYLCASIGLARGNEQFFGPGTRLTVL.

J is TRBJ2-1 and V is TRBV30; 11 positions match TRBD1. The length of the CDR3 is 13 residues. Germline values: CDR1 GTSNPN, CDR2 SVGIG (reference sequence). V lost 4 bases and J lost 10; bases outside the gene matches: 6. The CDR3 DNA is TGTGCCTGGAACGGACAGGGGGCAGGCGAGCAGTTCTTC. Its protein is CAWNGQGAGEQFF.